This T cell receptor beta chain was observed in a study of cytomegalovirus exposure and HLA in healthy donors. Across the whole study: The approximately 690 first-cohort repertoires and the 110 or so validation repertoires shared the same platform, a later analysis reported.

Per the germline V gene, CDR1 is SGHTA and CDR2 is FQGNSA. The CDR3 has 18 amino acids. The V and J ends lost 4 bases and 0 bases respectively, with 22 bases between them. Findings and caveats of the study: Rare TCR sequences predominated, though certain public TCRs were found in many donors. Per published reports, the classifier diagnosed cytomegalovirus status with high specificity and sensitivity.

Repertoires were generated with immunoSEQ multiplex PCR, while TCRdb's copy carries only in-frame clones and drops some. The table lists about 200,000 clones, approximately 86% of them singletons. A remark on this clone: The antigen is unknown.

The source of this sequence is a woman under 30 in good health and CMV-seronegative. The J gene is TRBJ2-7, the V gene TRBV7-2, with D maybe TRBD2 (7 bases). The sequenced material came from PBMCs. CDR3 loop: CASSSKGGDGRRSYEQYF. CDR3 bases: TGTGCCAGCAGCTCAAAGGGGGGGGACGGCCGACGCTCCTACGAGCAGTACTTC. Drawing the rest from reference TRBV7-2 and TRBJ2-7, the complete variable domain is GAGVSQSPSNKVTEKGKDVELRCDPISGHTALYWYRQSLGQGLEFLIYFQGNSAPDKSGLPSDRFSAERTGGSVSTLTIQRTQQEDSAVYLCASSSKGGDGRRSYEQYFGPGTRLTVT.